The 2 T cell receptor beta chains listed next were all sequenced from one sample in a study of T cells after yellow fever vaccination. TCRdb recomputed calls from the 5' RACE reads with MiXCR, one row per CDR3 protein. Of about 320,000 distinct CDR3 sequences listed, over 3.5% are singletons. The source material was PBMCs, sampled 15 days after the yellow fever booster vaccination. These receptor sequences come from a young man who received the YFV17D yellow fever vaccine.

The chain carries TRBV5-6 and TRBJ1-1, with 12 positions matching TRBD1. Trimming took 5 bases from V and 0 from J; bases not matched to a gene: 5. The CDR3 consists of 16 residues. Germline V lookup: CDR1 SGHDT, CDR2 YYEEEE. CDR3 in amino acids: CASRYGTGGLNTEAFF. For the CDR3, the DNA is TGTGCCAGCAGATACGGGACAGGGGGCCTGAACACTGAAGCTTTCTTT. Drawing the rest from reference TRBV5-6 and TRBJ1-1, the complete variable domain is DAGVTQSPTHLIKTRGQQVTLRCSPKSGHDTVSWYQQALGQGPQFIFQYYEEEERQRGNFPDRFSGHQFPNYSSELNVNALLLGDSALYLCASRYGTGGLNTEAFFGQGTRLTVV.

In regard to this clonotype: This may be a read error, as it is one base from a much larger clone. The chain links TRBV4-3 to TRBJ2-5, with a weak D call TRBD1 (6 bases). This CDR3 contains 16 residues. Germline lookup yields CDR1 LGHNA and CDR2 YSLEER. Between the trimmed V and J ends, which lost 6 bases and 2 bases, there was a span of 19 bases. CDR3 loop: CASRGGFGTPQETQYF. CDR3 nucleotide sequence: TGCGCCAGCAGAGGGGGATTTGGGACGCCTCAAGAGACCCAGTACTTC.